This paragraph reports one T cell receptor (beta chain). Antigen: not known. Germline assignment: CDR1 SQVTM and CDR2 ANQGSEA. The J segment lost 3 bases and the V segment lost 3 bases, leaving 4 bases of the junction unmatched. The CDR3 has 15 residues. The data are from a study of blood T cells in healthy people across ages. Study outcomes and limitations: There was no known CMV status for donors, so expanded clonotype changes were possibly confounded.

Aged roughly 6 to 90, donors were systemically healthy Caucasians from Russia. Isolated PBMCs totaled at least 7 million in each sample. The second PCR ran about 6 to 12 cycles with a sample-barcoded 5' primer and J-beta primers. A single record per CDR3 protein comes from TCRdb applying MiXCR to the 5' RACE reads. The table lists more than 1.4 million distinct CDR3 sequences, about 40% of them singletons, with approximately 7.9% in the top ten. The specimen was blood. This clonotype was sampled from a woman in her late teens or twenties in good health. The gene calls are TRBV29-1 and TRBJ2-3, with TRBD2 identical over 12 bases. CDR3 sequence: CSVDGLAGRTDTQYF. The CDR3 DNA follows: TGCAGCGTTGATGGACTAGCGGGAAGAACAGATACGCAGTATTTT.